This T cell receptor beta chain is from a study of T cell changes during pregnancy in multiple sclerosis. Clones were sequenced by immunoSEQ multiplex PCR, and TCRdb holds only the in-frame ones, with some missing. The sample shows 20,000 to 30,000 clones, approximately 90% of them seen only once. The CDR3 has 16 amino acids. This receptor was identified in a female donor in good health, enrolled as a control in a pregnancy study. The specimen was CD4+ T cells from peripheral blood mononuclear cells, collected in the first trimester of pregnancy. The chain couples TRBV1 to TRBJ2-7; the table's D gene call, TRBD2, was not cross checked with the DNA. TRBV1 is annotated as a pseudogene. The CDR3 nucleotides read TGCACCAGCAGCCAAGGTCCTCTAGCGGGGGGGCTCGAGCAGTACTTC. Encoded protein: CTSSQGPLAGGLEQYF.